Below, one T cell receptor (beta chain) is given with its context. Its matching antigen is unknown. With V trimmed by 5 bases and J by 2 bases, 10 bases remained unmatched. The CDR3 runs 17 residues. Germline V gene sequence: CDR1 SQVTM, CDR2 ANQGSEA. Together with a sample-barcoded 5' primer, a J-beta primer mix was included in a second PCR lasting 7 to 11 cycles. TCRdb re-called the 5' RACE reads through MiXCR, storing one row per CDR3 protein. The sample holds 780,000 or so distinct CDR3 sequences, more than 55% seen once. The data belong to a study of blood T cells in healthy people across ages. General study findings and limits: Investigators viewed diversity estimates from one million T cells as underestimates, the study reported. With age, beta diversity per million T cells declined roughly linearly, significantly by 40. Naive T cell percentage strongly correlated with TCR beta diversity.

V gene TRBV29-1 combines with J gene TRBJ2-6, with 9 bases aligning to TRBD1. Sequenced material: blood. This TCR was recovered from a man aged 35 to 55 in good health. The CDR3 DNA sequence: TGCAGCGTTTATGCCGGGACAGGGTCCCCTGGGGCCAACGTCCTGACTTTC. Its protein is CSVYAGTGSPGANVLTF.